Presented here are 5 T cell receptor beta chains from one specimen sequenced in a study of T cell responses to AZD1222 COVID-19 vaccine (dated by TCRdb to about 2021). Libraries were built with the immunoSEQ multiplex PCR assay. TCRdb obtained this table from immuneACCESS and retained in-frame rearrangements with V and J assigned. These tables miss some clones; where compared with another copy, unresolved V genes account for less than half of the shortfall, and the remainder is unexplained. This sample gives 150,000 to 200,000 clones in total; 90% to 95% of them show up just once. The ten largest clones add up to 3.5% to 4.5% of the sample. The sample's time point label, decoded: baseline before first vaccination. The material sequenced was peripheral blood, taken on day 0 of AZD1222 vaccination. Source of these receptors: an adult in good health.

The V gene is TRBV10-2, the J gene TRBJ2-1; D uncertain. This CDR3 spans 17 amino acids. V lost 3 bases and J 5 bases, leaving 20 bases between the germline ends. In germline, CDR1 is WSHSY, CDR2 SAAADI. CDR3 bases: TGCGCCAGCAGTGACCTCTCAGTAATGATGGGGAACAATGAGCAGTTCTTC. Translating gives CASSDLSVMMGNNEQFF.

This chain connects TRBV6-5 to TRBJ1-1; D gene unclear. CDR3 length equals 14 residues. The V gene lost 1 base and the J gene lost 4 bases, with 10 bases spanning the gap. Germline CDR1 MNHEY, CDR2 SVGAGI. The CDR3 DNA is TGTGCCAGCAGTTACTTAGGGTGGAGCACTGAAGCTTTCTTT. Residues: CASSYLGWSTEAFF.

The J gene is TRBJ1-6, the V gene TRBV3-1 (or the pseudogene TRBV3-2), with D unclear. Between the trimmed V and J ends, which lost 0 bases and 0 bases, there was a span of 12 bases. Germline values: CDR1 LGHDT, CDR2 YNNKEL (reference sequence). CDR3 size: 18 residues. This CDR3 is CASSQDSGRGSYNSPLHF. The CDR3 DNA reads TGTGCCAGCAGCCAAGATTCGGGCCGGGGCTCCTATAATTCACCCCTCCACTTT.

CDR3 sequence (DNA): TGTGCCAGCAGCCAACAGGGGAGTAATTCACCCCTCCACTTT. Translating gives CASSQQGSNSPLHF. The J gene is TRBJ1-6, the V gene TRBV7-9; 7 positions agree with TRBD1. CDR1 and CDR2 from the germline V gene are SEHNR and FQNEAQ (reference sequence). The CDR3 totals 14 residues. J was trimmed by 6 bases and V by 5 bases; bases with no gene match: 4. The entire variable domain, with the rest obtained from reference TRBV7-9 and TRBJ1-6, is as follows: DTGVSQNPRHKITKRGQNVTFRCDPISEHNRLYWYRQTLGQGPEFLTYFQNEAQLEKSRLLSDRFSAERPKGSFSTLEIQRTEQGDSAMYLCASSQQGSNSPLHFGNGTRLTVT.

The rearrangement uses TRBV27 and TRBJ1-6; a possible D gene is TRBD1 (5 bases). The CDR3 runs 20 residues. Germline CDR1 reads MNHEY; CDR2 reads SMNVEV (reference sequence). The V and J ends lost 6 bases and 0 bases respectively, with 24 bases between them. This CDR3 is CASSLILGTAGGSYNSPLHF. CDR3 nucleotide sequence: TGTGCCAGCAGCCTCATATTGGGGACCGCGGGAGGCTCCTATAATTCACCCCTCCACTTT.